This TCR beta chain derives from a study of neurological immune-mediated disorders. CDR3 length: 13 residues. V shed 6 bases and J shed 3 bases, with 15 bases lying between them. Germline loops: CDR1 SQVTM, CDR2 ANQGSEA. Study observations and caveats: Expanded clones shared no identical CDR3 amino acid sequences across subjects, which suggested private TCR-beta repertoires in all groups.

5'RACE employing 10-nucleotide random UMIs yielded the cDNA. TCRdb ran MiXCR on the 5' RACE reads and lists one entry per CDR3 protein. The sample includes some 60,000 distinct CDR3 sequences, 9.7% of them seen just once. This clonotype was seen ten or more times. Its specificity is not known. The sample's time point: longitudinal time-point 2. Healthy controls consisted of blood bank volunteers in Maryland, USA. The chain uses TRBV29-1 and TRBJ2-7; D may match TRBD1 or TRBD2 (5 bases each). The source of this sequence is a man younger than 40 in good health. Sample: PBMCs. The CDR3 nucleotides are TGCAGCGTGGGGGTCCAGGGTAGCTACGAGCAGTACTTC. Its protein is CSVGVQGSYEQYF.